The entry that follows covers one T cell receptor (beta chain) sequence. No antigen is known for it. This sample is drawn from a study of OX40 agonist ivuxolimab in advanced cancers. About the study: Patients assigned to dose escalation were diagnosed with hepatocellular carcinoma, melanoma, renal cell or head and neck cancer. Regarding the study as a whole: The work left the antigen specificity of expanded peripheral T cells undetermined. The CD4+ and CD8+ T cells in the blood had expanded clonally by week 6 at 0.1 to 3.0 mg/kg.

Here immunoSEQ multiplex PCR was the method, and the copy in TCRdb shows in-frame clones only, minus some. This sample has about 35,000 clones; 65% to 85% occur once, and the top ten carry about 14%. The CDR3 covers 16 residues. V was pared by 4 bases and J by 2 bases, with 9 bases of the junction left unmatched. Germline lookup yields CDR1 SGHNT and CDR2 YYREEE (reference sequence). Systemic immunosuppression or autoimmune disease history was grounds to exclude patients. The material sequenced was CD4+ or CD8+ T cells sorted from blood, taken in a trial of the OX40 agonist ivuxolimab. This TCR derives from an adult with an advanced solid tumor such as melanoma, head and neck, liver or kidney cancer. V gene TRBV5-4 combines with J gene TRBJ2-7; TRBD1 matches 10 bases. Here the CDR3 DNA reads TGTGCCAGCAGCCCCTCGGGGGGACAGGGGACCTACGAGCAGTACTTC. Amino acid sequence: CASSPSGGQGTYEQYF.